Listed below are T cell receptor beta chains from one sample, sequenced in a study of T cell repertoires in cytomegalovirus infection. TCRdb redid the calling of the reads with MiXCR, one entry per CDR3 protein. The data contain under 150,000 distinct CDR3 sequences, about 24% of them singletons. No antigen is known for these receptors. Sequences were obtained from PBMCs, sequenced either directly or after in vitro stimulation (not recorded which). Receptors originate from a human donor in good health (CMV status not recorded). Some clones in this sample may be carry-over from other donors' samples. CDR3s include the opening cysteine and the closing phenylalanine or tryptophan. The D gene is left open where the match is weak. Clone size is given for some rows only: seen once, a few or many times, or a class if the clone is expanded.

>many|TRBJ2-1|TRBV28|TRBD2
CASSYIGTRDEQFF
TGTGCCAGCAGTTACATCGGGACTAGGGATGAGCAGTTCTTC
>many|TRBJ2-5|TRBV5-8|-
CASSRGTSGETQYF
TGTGCCAGCAGCCGAGGGACATCCGGGGAGACCCAGTACTTC
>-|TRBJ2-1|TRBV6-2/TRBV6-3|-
CASSPPPEQFF
TGTGCCAGCAGCCCCCCTCCTGAGCAGTTCTTC
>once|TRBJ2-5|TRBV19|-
CASSPRRAETQYF
TGTGCCAGTAGCCCTCGCCGGGCAGAGACCCAGTACTTC
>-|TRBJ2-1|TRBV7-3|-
CASSLTPMPHYNEQFF
TGTGCCAGCAGCTTAACACCCATGCCCCACTACAATGAGCAGTTCTTC
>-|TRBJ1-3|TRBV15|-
CATSREQQRSGNTIYF
TGTGCCACCAGCAGAGAACAACAGCGATCTGGAAACACCATATATTTT
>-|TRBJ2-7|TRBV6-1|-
CASIWGQNSYEQYF
TGTGCCAGCATTTGGGGCCAGAACTCCTACGAGCAGTACTTC
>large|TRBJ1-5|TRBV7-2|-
CASSLDQAGNHQPQHF
TGTGCCAGCAGCTTAGATCAGGCAGGGAACCATCAGCCCCAGCATTTT
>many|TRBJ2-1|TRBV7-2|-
CASSLDIGRRNEQFF
TGTGCCAGCAGCTTAGATATCGGGAGACGGAATGAGCAGTTCTTC
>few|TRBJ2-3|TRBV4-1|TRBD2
CASSHVNSGRGDTQYF
TGCGCCAGCAGCCACGTTAATAGCGGGAGAGGGGATACGCAGTATTTT
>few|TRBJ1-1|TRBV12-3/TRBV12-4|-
CASSLGPRSMNTEAFF
TGTGCCAGCAGTCTTGGGCCCCGGAGCATGAACACTGAAGCTTTCTTT
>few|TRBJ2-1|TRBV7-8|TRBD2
CASSHRAGLYNEQFF
TGTGCCAGCAGCCACAGAGCGGGACTCTACAATGAGCAGTTCTTC
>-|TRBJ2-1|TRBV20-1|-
CSAIPLHEQFF
TGCAGTGCTATCCCGCTGCATGAGCAGTTCTTC
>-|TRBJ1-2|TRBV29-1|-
CSVEDGTLNGYTF
TGCAGCGTTGAAGACGGGACCTTGAATGGCTACACCTTC
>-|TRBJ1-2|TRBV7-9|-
CASSLGLTGGGYTF
TGTGCCAGCAGCTTAGGACTGACCGGAGGTGGCTACACCTTC
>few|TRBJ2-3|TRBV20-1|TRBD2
CSASSGRASPDTQYF
TGCAGTGCCTCTAGCGGGAGGGCCTCCCCAGATACGCAGTATTTT
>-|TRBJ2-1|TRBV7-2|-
CASSLGRPNEQFF
TGTGCCAGCAGCTTAGGTCGGCCCAATGAGCAGTTCTTC
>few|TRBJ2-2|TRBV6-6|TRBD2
CASSGTSGSHGELFF
TGTGCCAGCAGTGGGACTAGCGGGAGCCACGGGGAGCTGTTTTTT
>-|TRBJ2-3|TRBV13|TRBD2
CASSLGRRRLAGGEFYTDTQYF
TGTGCCAGCAGCTTAGGACGCCGGCGGTTAGCGGGAGGCGAATTCTACACAGATACGCAGTATTTT
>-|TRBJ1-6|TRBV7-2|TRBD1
CASSLTGTGSYNSPLHF
TGTGCCAGCAGCTTAACCGGGACAGGATCCTATAATTCACCCCTCCACTTT
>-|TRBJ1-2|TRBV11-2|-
CASSLGGESYGYTF
TGTGCCAGCAGCTTGGGAGGGGAGAGCTATGGCTACACCTTC
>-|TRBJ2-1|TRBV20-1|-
CSARDVRGTERGNEQFF
TGCAGTGCTAGAGATGTACGAGGGACCGAAAGGGGCAATGAGCAGTTCTTC
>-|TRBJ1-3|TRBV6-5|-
CASSYSTPSGNTIYF
TGTGCCAGCAGTTACTCGACCCCCTCTGGAAACACCATATATTTT
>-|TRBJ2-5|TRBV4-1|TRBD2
CASSKGLEETQYF
TGCGCCAGCAGCAAGGGACTAGAAGAGACCCAGTACTTC
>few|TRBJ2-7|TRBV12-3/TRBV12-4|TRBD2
CASRVGLAGSYEQYF
TGTGCCAGCAGGGTTGGACTAGCGGGGTCCTACGAGCAGTACTTC
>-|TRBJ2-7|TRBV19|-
CASSIGASDGEQYF
TGTGCCAGTAGTATTGGGGCTAGCGATGGCGAGCAGTACTTC
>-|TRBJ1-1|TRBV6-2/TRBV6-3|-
CASRRGGGTEAFF
TGTGCCAGCAGGCGAGGGGGGGGCACTGAAGCTTTCTTT
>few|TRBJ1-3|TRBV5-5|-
CASSLDFSTGNTIYF
TGTGCCAGCAGCTTGGATTTTTCTACTGGAAACACCATATATTTT
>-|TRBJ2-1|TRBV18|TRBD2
CASSPKTSGSGYNEQFF
TGTGCCAGCTCACCAAAAACTAGCGGGAGTGGTTACAATGAGCAGTTCTTC
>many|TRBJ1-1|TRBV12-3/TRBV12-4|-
CASSLQGANTEAFF
TGTGCCAGCAGTTTACAGGGTGCGAACACTGAAGCTTTCTTT
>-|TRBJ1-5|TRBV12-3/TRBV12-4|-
CASRASRWQDQPQHF
TGTGCCAGCAGAGCTAGCAGGTGGCAGGATCAGCCCCAGCATTTT
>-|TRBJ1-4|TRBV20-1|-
CSARDSGEGRTNEKLFF
TGCAGTGCTAGAGATTCGGGGGAGGGTCGGACTAATGAAAAACTGTTTTTT
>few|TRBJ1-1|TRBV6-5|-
CASRAQVNTEAFF
TGTGCCAGCAGGGCCCAGGTGAACACTGAAGCTTTCTTT
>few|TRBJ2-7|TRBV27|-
CASSLEGFGQQYF
TGTGCCAGCAGTTTAGAAGGTTTCGGGCAGCAGTACTTC
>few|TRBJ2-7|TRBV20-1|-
CSASPRATYEQYF
TGCAGTGCTTCCCCACGGGCCACCTACGAGCAGTACTTC
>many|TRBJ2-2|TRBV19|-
CASSGTDWGELFF
TGTGCCAGTAGCGGGACCGACTGGGGGGAGCTGTTTTTT
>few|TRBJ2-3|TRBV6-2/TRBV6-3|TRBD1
CASSYSTDRGDPDTQYF
TGTGCCAGCAGTTACTCTACGGACAGGGGGGATCCAGATACGCAGTATTTT
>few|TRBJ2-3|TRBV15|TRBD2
CATSRGLAGVDTQYF
TGTGCCACCAGCAGGGGACTAGCGGGAGTAGATACGCAGTATTTT
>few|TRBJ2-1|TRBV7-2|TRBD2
CASSSWLAGGNNEQFF
TGTGCCAGCAGCTCCTGGCTAGCGGGAGGGAATAATGAGCAGTTCTTC
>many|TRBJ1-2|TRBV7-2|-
CASSLVGDYGYTF
TGTGCCAGCAGCTTAGTCGGAGACTATGGCTACACCTTC
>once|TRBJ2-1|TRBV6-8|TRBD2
CASSYLPSRLAENNEQFF
TGTGCCAGCAGTTACCTCCCGAGTCGACTAGCGGAAAACAATGAGCAGTTCTTC
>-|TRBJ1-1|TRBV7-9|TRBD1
CASSSDRGFGEAFF
TGTGCCAGCAGCTCCGACAGGGGCTTTGGTGAAGCTTTCTTT
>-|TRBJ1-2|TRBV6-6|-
CASGAGGYTF
TGTGCCAGCGGGGCTGGAGGCTACACCTTC
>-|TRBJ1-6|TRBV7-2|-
CASSFRAARDNSPLHF
TGTGCCAGCAGCTTTAGGGCAGCTCGGGATAATTCACCCCTCCACTTT
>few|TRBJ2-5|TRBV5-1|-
CASSADPAAHQETQYF
TGCGCCAGCAGCGCGGACCCGGCGGCCCACCAAGAGACCCAGTACTTC
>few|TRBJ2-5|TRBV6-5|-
CASRGIGIQETQYF
TGTGCCAGCAGAGGAATCGGGATCCAAGAGACCCAGTACTTC
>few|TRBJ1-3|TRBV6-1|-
CASSETAFSGNTIYF
TGTGCCAGCAGTGAGACAGCGTTCTCTGGAAACACCATATATTTT
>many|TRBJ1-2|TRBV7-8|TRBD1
CASSLRWGVRGIANYGYTF
TGTGCCAGCAGCCTTAGGTGGGGTGTCAGGGGGATCGCTAACTATGGCTACACCTTC
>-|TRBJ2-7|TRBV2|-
CASSESEQYF
TGTGCCAGCAGTGAATCCGAGCAGTACTTC
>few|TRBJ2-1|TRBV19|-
CASTTQGPYNEQFF
TGTGCCAGTACCACACAGGGCCCCTACAATGAGCAGTTCTTC
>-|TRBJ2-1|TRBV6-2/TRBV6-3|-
CASKKPPGNEQFF
TGTGCCAGCAAAAAGCCCCCAGGCAATGAGCAGTTCTTC
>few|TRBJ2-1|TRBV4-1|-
CASSQNFFSYNEQFF
TGCGCCAGCAGCCAAAACTTTTTCTCCTACAATGAGCAGTTCTTC
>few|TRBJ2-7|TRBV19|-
CASSIFNRESYEQYF
TGTGCCAGTAGTATCTTTAACAGGGAATCCTACGAGCAGTACTTC
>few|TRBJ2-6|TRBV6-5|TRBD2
CASSYLSGGGVGANVLTF
TGTGCCAGCAGTTACCTTTCGGGAGGAGGAGTAGGGGCCAACGTCCTGACTTTC
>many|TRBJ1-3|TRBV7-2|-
CASSFSAPVGVGNTIYF
TGTGCCAGCAGCTTTTCAGCCCCGGTCGGCGTCGGAAACACCATATATTTT
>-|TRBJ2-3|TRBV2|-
CASRPGGTDTQYF
TGTGCCAGCAGGCCTGGAGGCACAGATACGCAGTATTTT
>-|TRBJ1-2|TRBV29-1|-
CSVAGTVNYGYTF
TGCAGCGTCGCCGGAACAGTGAACTATGGCTACACCTTC
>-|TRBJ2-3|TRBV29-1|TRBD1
CSSRGQETSYTQYF
TGCAGCTCTCGGGGACAGGAAACTTCTTATACGCAGTATTTT
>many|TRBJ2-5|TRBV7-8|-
CASSSGGLGQETQYF
TGTGCCAGCAGCTCAGGGGGGCTGGGGCAAGAGACCCAGTACTTC